What follows describes a single TCR beta chain. Authors' processing steps: Amplification of reference gene primers provided the estimated nucleated cell counts. Method: immunoSEQ multiplex PCR; TCRdb's copy keeps in-frame clones and lacks some. V, J and clone size are those of that table, while D and trimming were read from the DNA. The data show about 260,000 clones, approximately 89% seen once. CDR3 length equals 16 residues. The germline V gene encodes CDR1 LNHNV and CDR2 YYDKDF (reference sequence). The ends lost 2 bases at V and 7 bases at J; junction bases unmatched: 9. This entry comes from a study of blood T cell repertoires in COVID-19. Background on the study: COVID-19 samples, acute and convalescent, were from the United States, Italy and Spain.

This TCR was sampled from a woman aged 50 to 60 with acute or convalescent COVID-19. The J gene is TRBJ1-5, the V gene TRBV15; TRBD1 matches at 9 bases. The sequenced material came from peripheral blood. The CDR3 DNA reads TGTGCCACCAGCAGACTCGGGACAGGGAAAAAGCAGCCCCAGCATTTT. Amino acid sequence: CATSRLGTGKKQPQHF. Looking up the rest from reference TRBV15 and TRBJ1-5 gives the full variable domain: DAMVIQNPRYQVTQFGKPVTLSCSQTLNHNVMYWYQQKSSQAPKLLFHYYDKDFNNEADTPDNFQSRRPNTSFCFLDIRSPGLGDTAMYLCATSRLGTGKKQPQHFGDGTRLSIL.